One and the same sample provided the 30 T cell receptor beta chains below, sequenced in a study of blood T cell repertoires in COVID-19. Only in-frame clones appear in the TCRdb table, and some are missing; sequencing was by immunoSEQ multiplex PCR. This sample yields about 24,000 clones, of which 80% to 90% are seen a single time; about a sixth belongs to the top ten. The sample was peripheral blood. Receptors were obtained from a human donor with acute or convalescent COVID-19. The donor label of this sample is uncertain.

The chain links TRBV2 to TRBJ1-2; D remains ambiguous. Trimming took off 0 bases at V and 8 bases at J, with 10 bases between the two ends. Germline CDR1 and CDR2: SNHLY and FYNNEI. CDR3 length: 13 amino acids. The CDR3 reads CASSEAEQMGYTF. Written as DNA, the CDR3 is TGTGCCAGCAGTGAAGCAGAACAGATGGGCTACACCTTC.

This clone was counted only a few times. The chain recombines TRBV5-1 with TRBJ1-5, with D unclear. The CDR3 runs to 16 residues. With 0 bases removed from V and 3 bases from J, the gap between germline ends came to 13 bases. In germline, CDR1 is SGHRS, CDR2 YFSETQ. The CDR3 DNA reads TGCGCCAGCAGCTTGGCCGAAAGACGGGACAATCAGCCCCAGCATTTT. Its translation: CASSLAERRDNQPQHF.

The genes are TRBV4-2 and TRBJ1-4, with D hard to call. Trimming removed 1 base at V and 4 bases at J, with 7 bases between. Germline V gene lookup returns CDR1 LGHNA and CDR2 YNFKEQ. CDR3 length equals 14 residues. CDR3 sequence (DNA): TGTGCCAGCAGCCAAGCCCCAGATAATGAAAAACTGTTTTTT. This encodes CASSQAPDNEKLFF.

The V and J genes are TRBV7-2 and TRBJ2-7, with TRBD1 matching 7 bases. The length of the CDR3 is 14 residues. Germline CDR1 SGHTA, CDR2 FQGNSA. Losses at the gene ends were 5 bases for V and 1 base for J; bases not matched to a gene: 5. CDR3 in amino acids: CASSLGTASYEQYF. As DNA, the CDR3 is TGTGCCAGCAGCCTGGGGACAGCTTCCTACGAGCAGTACTTC.

The rearrangement joins TRBV6-6 to TRBJ1-2, with TRBD1 matching 9 bases. Trimming took 6 bases from V and 3 from J; bases not matched to a gene: 5. The germline V gene has CDR1 MNHNY and CDR2 SVGAGI (reference sequence). The CDR3 runs to 14 residues. The CDR3 nucleotides are TGTGCCAGCAGGGCGGGACAGGGAGACTATGGCTACACCTTC. Its translation: CASRAGQGDYGYTF.

The V and J genes are TRBV19 and TRBJ2-5, with D uncertain. This CDR3 contains 15 residues. The germline V and J ends were trimmed by 1 base and 4 bases, with 13 bases remaining between them. Germline CDR1 and CDR2: LNHDA and SQIVND (reference sequence). CDR3 coding DNA: TGTGCCAGTAGTATAGTAGACCCCACGGGAGAGACCCAGTACTTC. As protein: CASSIVDPTGETQYF.

This chain links TRBV19 with TRBJ2-7, with 12 bases matching TRBD2. CDR1 is LNHDA and CDR2 is SQIVND in the germline V gene (reference sequence). The CDR3 has 13 amino acids. Trimming cost V 5 bases and J 4 bases; bases outside gene matches: 0. CDR3 loop: CASSGTSGYEQYF. CDR3 nucleotides: TGTGCCAGTAGTGGGACTAGCGGGTACGAGCAGTACTTC.

The chain combines TRBV7-9 with TRBJ2-7; 8 nucleotides agree with TRBD1. V was pared by 3 bases and J by 11 bases, with 12 bases of the junction left unmatched. Per the germline V gene, CDR1 is SEHNR and CDR2 is FQNEAQ (reference sequence). The CDR3 consists of 14 residues. The chain's CDR3 is CASSLGPDRVLEYF. DNA of the CDR3: TGTGCCAGCAGCTTGGGGCCGGACAGGGTTCTAGAGTACTTC.

This clone was recorded only once. The chain employs TRBV19 and TRBJ2-1; D may be TRBD2 (6 bases). V shed 7 bases and J shed 1 base, with 11 bases lying between them. Germline CDR1 and CDR2: LNHDA and SQIVND (reference sequence). This CDR3 is 14 amino acids long. DNA for the CDR3: TGTGCCAGTAAGGGCGGGGCATCCTACAATGAGCAGTTCTTC. Protein sequence: CASKGGASYNEQFF. The whole variable domain, remainder taken from reference TRBV19 and TRBJ2-1, is DGGITQSPKYLFRKEGQNVTLSCEQNLNHDAMYWYRQDPGQGLRLIYYSQIVNDFQKGDIAEGYSVSREKKESFPLTVTSAQKNPTAFYLCASKGGASYNEQFFGPGTRLTVL.

J is TRBJ1-1 and V is TRBV7-2; the match to TRBD1 covers 9 bases. Germline-derived CDR1 and CDR2 are SGHTA and FQGNSA. The ends lost 2 bases at V and 8 bases at J; junction bases unmatched: 9. This CDR3 has 15 residues. The CDR3 bases are TGTGCCAGCAGCTTATCCCCGGGACAGGGATGGGAAGCTTTCTTT. Translated, it gives CASSLSPGQGWEAFF.

The chain employs TRBV2 and TRBJ2-2, with TRBD2 as a possible D gene (7 bases). V dropped 3 bases and J dropped 10 bases, with 21 bases sitting between them. The germline V gene encodes CDR1 SNHLY and CDR2 FYNNEI. The CDR3 extends over 16 amino acids. The CDR3 here is CASSEEGGVSSVELFF. DNA of the CDR3: TGTGCCAGCAGTGAGGAGGGGGGGGTTAGTTCCGTGGAGCTGTTTTTT. Variable domain in full (rest from reference TRBV2 and TRBJ2-2): EPEVTQTPSHQVTQMGQEVILRCVPISNHLYFYWYRQILGQKVEFLVSFYNNEISEKSEIFDDQFSVERPDGSNFTLKIRSTKLEDSAMYFCASSEEGGVSSVELFFGEGSRLTVL.

The chain uses TRBV7-2 and TRBJ1-2; 9 nucleotides agree with TRBD1. This CDR3 is built from 15 residues. Germline values: CDR1 SGHTA, CDR2 FQGNSA. V lost 5 bases, J lost 0 bases, and 4 bases stayed unmatched. CDR3 in amino acids: CASSPTGGTNYGYTF. In DNA form, the CDR3 reads TGTGCCAGCAGCCCGACAGGGGGGACTAACTATGGCTACACCTTC.

V usage is TRBV12-3 or TRBV12-4 and J usage is TRBJ1-5; D not resolved. V lost 10 bases and J lost 7, with 14 bases in between. This CDR3 has 12 amino acids. In nucleotides, the CDR3 is TGTGCCAACATACACGGGAAACAGCCCCAGCATTTT. This encodes CANIHGKQPQHF.

V and J are TRBV9 and TRBJ2-7, with D possibly being TRBD1 (5 bases). The germline V gene encodes CDR1 SGDLS and CDR2 YYNGEE. The CDR3 is 15 residues long. V lost 4 bases to trimming and J lost 3 bases, with 17 bases between them. In DNA form, the CDR3 reads TGTGCCAGCAGCCCCTTCGGACAAACCTACTACGAGCAGTACTTC. It is translated as CASSPFGQTYYEQYF.

The J gene is TRBJ1-2, the V gene TRBV2; D gene unclear. Looked up from germline, CDR1 is SNHLY and CDR2 is FYNNEI. V lost 0 bases to trimming and J lost 8 bases, with 10 bases between them. This CDR3 spans 13 amino acids. Here the CDR3 DNA reads TGTGCCAGCAGTGAAGCGGGTATAGCCGGCTACACCTTC. It is translated as CASSEAGIAGYTF.

The V gene is TRBV5-1, the J gene TRBJ2-2, with D possibly TRBD2 on 5 matching bases. Germline-derived CDR1 and CDR2 are SGHRS and YFSETQ. V lost 2 bases to trimming and J lost 2 bases, with 10 bases between them. The CDR3 is 15 amino acids. For the CDR3, the DNA is TGCGCCAGCAGCTTAAGCGGAACTAACACCGGGGAGCTGTTTTTT. Amino acid sequence: CASSLSGTNTGELFF. Full variable domain (rest looked up from reference TRBV5-1 and TRBJ2-2): KAGVTQTPRYLIKTRGQQVTLSCSPISGHRSVSWYQQTPGQGLQFLFEYFSETQRNKGNFPGRFSGRQFSNSRSEMNVSTLELGDSALYLCASSLSGTNTGELFFGEGSRLTVL.

The chain is built from TRBV14 and TRBJ2-2; possibly TRBD1 for D (5 bases). The V gene lost 5 bases and the J gene lost 2 bases, with 15 bases spanning the gap. The CDR3 consists of 16 residues. Germline V gives CDR1 SGHDN, CDR2 FVKESK. CDR3 sequence: CASSFRQRINTGELFF. The CDR3 bases are TGTGCCAGCAGCTTCAGACAGAGGATTAACACCGGGGAGCTGTTTTTT.

The chain employs TRBV29-1 and TRBJ2-2; 9 positions match TRBD1. This CDR3 contains 14 residues. Unmatched junction bases numbered 6, after V lost 7 bases and J lost 3 bases. In germline, CDR1 is SQVTM, CDR2 ANQGSEA. The CDR3 region is CSGIQGADTGELFF. CDR3 bases: TGCAGCGGCATACAGGGGGCGGACACCGGGGAGCTGTTTTTT.

This clone was counted only a few times. The chain carries TRBV6-5 and TRBJ1-2; tentative D call: TRBD1 (6 bases). Germline CDR1 MNHEY, CDR2 SVGAGI. V lost 6 bases to trimming and J lost 4 bases, with 12 bases between them. The CDR3 contains 13 residues. This CDR3 is CASRNGQFYGYTF. CDR3 bases: TGTGCCAGCAGAAATGGACAGTTCTATGGCTACACCTTC.

V and J are TRBV29-1 and TRBJ2-3; tentatively, D is TRBD2 (6 bases). This CDR3 comprises 12 residues. Trimming took 0 bases from V and 7 from J, leaving 8 bases between them. Per germline, CDR1 SQVTM and CDR2 ANQGSEA. CDR3: CSVEEGGNTQYF. For the CDR3, the DNA is TGCAGCGTTGAAGAAGGCGGGAATACGCAGTATTTT.

The genes are TRBV3-1 (or the pseudogene TRBV3-2) and TRBJ2-1; 10 nucleotides agree with TRBD2. Trimming at V came to 3 bases and at J to 8 bases, leaving 7 bases not matched to a gene. This CDR3 is 15 amino acids long. Germline CDR1 is LGHDT and CDR2 is YNNKEL (reference sequence). The CDR3 region is CASSQQAGGWDEQFF. The DNA of the CDR3 is TGTGCCAGCAGCCAGCAAGCGGGAGGGTGGGATGAGCAGTTCTTC.

This chain links TRBV5-4 with TRBJ1-3; 8 nucleotides line up with TRBD1. With 4 bases clipped from V and 1 base from J, the junction kept 10 bases outside the gene matches. The CDR3 contains 17 residues. Germline assignment: CDR1 SGHNT and CDR2 YYREEE (reference sequence). CDR3 sequence reads: CASSIGDRGGSGNTIYF. The DNA of the CDR3 is TGTGCCAGCAGCATTGGCGACAGGGGAGGATCTGGAAACACCATATATTTT.

The CDR3 coding sequence is TGTGCCAGCAGTCCCGGGACAGCTATCAATCAGCCCCAGCATTTT. It encodes CASSPGTAINQPQHF. The chain employs TRBV3-1 (or the pseudogene TRBV3-2) and TRBJ1-5; 7 positions match TRBD1. Trimming at V came to 6 bases and at J to 3 bases, leaving 8 bases not matched to a gene. This CDR3 is built from 15 residues. The germline V gene encodes CDR1 LGHDT and CDR2 YNNKEL (reference sequence).

This sequence joins TRBV2 and TRBJ1-5; perhaps TRBD1 as D (5 bases). CDR1 and CDR2 (germline): SNHLY, FYNNEI. The V end was cut by 6 bases, the J end by 2 bases, with 11 bases between. The length of the CDR3 is 14 residues. The DNA of the CDR3 is TGTGCCAGCAGGGGGGGGTCTGGCAATCAGCCCCAGCATTTT. As protein: CASRGGSGNQPQHF.

The chain has TRBV5-1 and TRBJ2-7; 8 bases line up with TRBD1. V lost 2 bases, J lost 6 bases, and 10 bases stayed unmatched. Germline CDR1 and CDR2: SGHRS and YFSETQ. The CDR3 runs 15 residues. The chain's CDR3 is CASSFLDRGDSEQYF. DNA for the CDR3: TGCGCCAGCAGCTTCTTAGACAGGGGCGATAGCGAGCAGTACTTC.

The CDR3 DNA follows: TGTGCCAGCAGGGAAGGACAGGGGCCTCCTCCATATTTT. This encodes CASREGQGPPPYF. The genes are TRBV12-3 or TRBV12-4 and TRBJ1-3, with 9 bases lining up with TRBD1. The CDR3 covers 13 residues. After removal of 6 bases from V and 15 bases from J, the junction contained 12 bases not matched to a gene.

The rearrangement links TRBV27 to TRBJ1-5, with D perhaps TRBD1 (6 bases). From germline, CDR1 is MNHEY and CDR2 SMNVEV (reference sequence). V dropped 4 bases and J dropped 7 bases, with 14 bases sitting between them. The CDR3 covers 14 residues. In DNA form, the CDR3 reads TGTGCCAGCAGTTCCCAACAGGGTTGGCAGCCCCAGCATTTT. Its protein is CASSSQQGWQPQHF.

The chain employs TRBV19 and TRBJ2-1, with D unclear. The CDR3 is 15 residues long. Germline loops: CDR1 LNHDA, CDR2 SQIVND (reference sequence). Trimming took 3 bases from V and 14 from J, leaving 23 bases between them. The CDR3, as DNA: TGTGCCAGTAGTATGGGTCTTGGAGCCCAAACGGCGAAGTTCTTC. It codes for CASSMGLGAQTAKFF.

The chain carries TRBV5-8 and TRBJ1-2, with D possibly being TRBD1 (5 bases). The CDR3 runs to 15 residues. Germline CDR1 reads SGHTS; CDR2 reads YDEGEE. With 1 base removed from V and 1 base from J, the gap between germline ends came to 11 bases. The CDR3 coding sequence is TGTGCCAGCAGCTTGACGGGGGGAATTAACTATGGCTACACCTTC. Translating gives CASSLTGGINYGYTF. Looking up the rest from reference TRBV5-8 and TRBJ1-2 gives the full variable domain: EAGVTQSPTHLIKTRGQQATLRCSPISGHTSVYWYQQALGLGLQFLLWYDEGEERNRGNFPPRFSGRQFPNYSSELNVNALELEDSALYLCASSLTGGINYGYTFGSGTRLTVV.

The V call is TRBV6-6, the J call TRBJ1-2, with D perhaps matching TRBD1 (5 bases). The V end lost 2 bases, the J end lost 4 bases, and 11 bases lay between the germline ends. Germline V gives CDR1 MNHNY, CDR2 SVGAGI (reference sequence). The CDR3 contains 14 residues. DNA of the CDR3: TGTGCCAGCAGTTACGTTCAGGGAACCTATGGCTACACCTTC. Its protein is CASSYVQGTYGYTF.